This T cell receptor beta chain was obtained from a study of T-cell memory formation after mild COVID-19. Study-level findings and limits: CD4+ bias marked clones expanding day 15 to 37, unlike balanced contracting clones.

On this clonotype: The target antigen is unknown.

Germline-derived CDR1 and CDR2 are SGHTA and FQGNSA. With 3 bases clipped from V and 5 bases from J, the junction kept 3 bases outside the gene matches. The CDR3 runs to 13 residues. Amplification by 5'RACE using constant-segment primers produced TCR alpha and TCR beta cDNA libraries that carried sample barcodes and UMIs. MiXCR was run by TCRdb on the 5' RACE reads, yielding one entry per CDR3 protein. The sample shows hundreds of thousands of distinct CDR3 sequences, about a sixth of them seen only once. Material for sequencing was PBMCs or a T cell subset sorted from them (not recorded which). This TCR was recovered from a young man who had mild COVID-19 (a few samples of this study predate the infection). Cell type and time point are not known. J is TRBJ2-7 and V is TRBV7-2; 8 positions match TRBD1. CDR3 protein: CASSFQGAHEQYF. The CDR3 DNA sequence: TGTGCCAGCAGCTTCCAGGGGGCCCACGAGCAGTACTTC. Based on the CDR3 plus reference TRBV7-2 and TRBJ2-7, the full variable domain is GAGVSQSPSNKVTEKGKDVELRCDPISGHTALYWYRQSLGQGLEFLIYFQGNSAPDKSGLPSDRFSAERTGGSVSTLTIQRTQQEDSAVYLCASSFQGAHEQYFGPGTRLTVT.